Listed below are T cell receptor beta chains from one sample, sequenced in a study of human T cells and chemical hapten exposure. TCRdb recomputed calls from the RACE reads with MiXCR, one row per CDR3 protein. The sample records tens of thousands of distinct CDR3 sequences, 6.5% to 8% being singletons. The source was whole blood, collected in connection with sensitization to the hapten diphenylcyclopropenone (DPC). The receptors stem from a woman in her forties or fifties with alopecia areata. Some clones in this sample may be carry-over from other donors' samples. CDR3s include the opening cysteine and the closing phenylalanine or tryptophan. The order of the fields is J gene, clone size, V gene, D gene, CDR3 DNA, CDR3 protein. The D gene is left open where the match is weak. Clone size is given for some rows only: seen once, a few or many times, or a class if the clone is expanded.

TRBJ1-4 | many | TRBV7-6 | - | TGTGCCAGCAGCTTTGTGAGGGAAAAACTGTTTTTT | CASSFVREKLFF
TRBJ2-3 | many | TRBV2 | - | TGTGCCAGCACCACTGGGGCGGGGAACTTTAGGGATACGCAGTATTTT | CASTTGAGNFRDTQYF
TRBJ1-2 | few | TRBV7-8 | TRBD1 | TGTGCCAGCAGCTCAACTATCGGGACAGGGGACTATGGCTACACCTTC | CASSSTIGTGDYGYTF
TRBJ1-3 | - | TRBV11-2 | - | TGTGCCAGCAGCCGATCCCTCGCTGGAAACACCATATATTTT | CASSRSLAGNTIYF
TRBJ2-1 | few | TRBV27 | TRBD1 | TGTGCCAGCAGTTCCTGGACAGGCCTCTACAATGAGCAGTTCTTC | CASSSWTGLYNEQFF
TRBJ2-2 | few | TRBV29-1 | TRBD1 | TGCAGCGTCCAGAGGGGGCAAACCGGGGAGCTGTTTTTT | CSVQRGQTGELFF
TRBJ2-1 | many | TRBV7-2 | - | TGTGCCAGCAGCTTCCCAACTAGGAGTGAGCAGTTCTTC | CASSFPTRSEQFF
TRBJ2-5 | - | TRBV5-1 | - | TGCGCCAGCCGGCCGTCTGGGGAGACCCAGTACTTC | CASRPSGETQYF
TRBJ2-1 | few | TRBV4-2 | TRBD1 | TGTGCCAGCAGCCAAGAGGGGCCAGGGGGCCATCATGAGCAGTTCTTC | CASSQEGPGGHHEQFF
TRBJ2-3 | many | TRBV7-9 | TRBD2 | TGTGCCAGCAGCTTCTTGGGGACTAGCGGGAGATCAGATACGCAGTATTTT | CASSFLGTSGRSDTQYF
TRBJ2-7 | many | TRBV18 | TRBD1 | TGTGCCAGCTCAGCGACAGGGGCGCTCTCCTACGAGCAGTACTTC | CASSATGALSYEQYF
TRBJ1-1 | - | TRBV4-2 | - | TGTGCCAGCAGCCAAGATAGGGGGTCCAACACTGAAGCTTTCTTT | CASSQDRGSNTEAFF
TRBJ1-5 | many | TRBV6-1 | - | TGTGCCAGCAGTGATGGGCCTCATCCCAATCAGCCCCAGCATTTT | CASSDGPHPNQPQHF
TRBJ2-7 | many | TRBV29-1 | TRBD1 | TGCAGCGTTGGACAGGGGGCCTACGAGCAGTACTTC | CSVGQGAYEQYF
TRBJ2-1 | few | TRBV11-2 | TRBD2 | TGTGCCAGCAGCTTATCTAGCGGATCCTACAATGAGCAGTTCTTC | CASSLSSGSYNEQFF
TRBJ1-3 | few | TRBV29-1 | - | TGCAGCGTTGAAGGCGGGACGGGGGGAGGAAACACCATATATTTT | CSVEGGTGGGNTIYF
TRBJ1-2 | many | TRBV29-1 | - | TGCAGCGCCCCGGTAGCGGGTGAGGGTGGCTACACCTTC | CSAPVAGEGGYTF
TRBJ1-3 | - | TRBV9 | - | TGTGCCAGCAGCGTAGGAATTGGCATCTCTGGAAACACCATATATTTT | CASSVGIGISGNTIYF
TRBJ1-6 | many | TRBV18 | TRBD1 | TGTGCCAGCTCACCCCGGACAGGGGGGGATACACCCCTCCACTTT | CASSPRTGGDTPLHF
TRBJ1-5 | many | TRBV18 | - | TGTGCCAGCTCACCCTGGGGCAGCCGGTTCAATCAGCCCCAGCATTTT | CASSPWGSRFNQPQHF
TRBJ1-1 | - | TRBV11-2 | - | TGTGCCAGCAGCCAACGGACAGTGAACACTGAAGCTTTCTTT | CASSQRTVNTEAFF
TRBJ1-1 | many | TRBV28 | - | TGTGCCAGCAGATCCGGGGCGAACACTGAAGCTTTCTTT | CASRSGANTEAFF
TRBJ2-1 | few | TRBV7-6 | TRBD1 | TGTGCCAGCAGCCTAACCCGGGACAGAAGCAATGAGCAGTTCTTC | CASSLTRDRSNEQFF
TRBJ1-1 | many | TRBV6-5 | TRBD1 | TGTGCCAGCAGGGGTAAGACAGGGACAATGAACACTGAAGCTTTCTTT | CASRGKTGTMNTEAFF
TRBJ1-2 | - | TRBV14 | - | TGTGCCAGCAGCCAAGATGGGCATACTAACTATGGCTACACCTTC | CASSQDGHTNYGYTF
TRBJ2-3 | few | TRBV6-2/TRBV6-3 | TRBD1 | TGTGCCAGCCGACAGGGGACTAGCACAGATACGCAGTATTTT | CASRQGTSTDTQYF
TRBJ2-7 | many | TRBV11-2 | - | TGTGCCAGCAGCTCCCGGGGCATCGGGGCAGGGAGCGAGCAGTACTTC | CASSSRGIGAGSEQYF
TRBJ2-3 | many | TRBV20-1 | TRBD1 | TGCAGTGCTAGAGCGGCGGGACAGGGCATTGATACGCAGTATTTT | CSARAAGQGIDTQYF
TRBJ2-2 | few | TRBV2 | - | TGTGCCAGCAGTGAAGACGGGCTCGGAACCGGGGAGCTGTTTTTT | CASSEDGLGTGELFF
TRBJ1-1 | many | TRBV5-1 | TRBD1 | TGCGCCAGCAGGACAGGGCCTAGGGACACTGAAGCTTTCTTT | CASRTGPRDTEAFF
TRBJ2-3 | - | TRBV12-3/TRBV12-4 | - | TGTGCCAGCAGCTTCCTGGGCGGCAGCACAGATACGCAGTATTTT | CASSFLGGSTDTQYF
TRBJ2-7 | many | TRBV24-1 | - | TGTGCCACCGGGCTAGGGGGCGAGCAGTACTTC | CATGLGGEQYF
TRBJ2-1 | many | TRBV12-3/TRBV12-4 | - | TGTGCCAGCAGTTCCGCCCGGGCCTCAGTCAATGAGCAGTTCTTC | CASSSARASVNEQFF